These 2 T cell receptor beta chains were all obtained from the same sample, sequenced in a study of OX40 agonist ivuxolimab in advanced cancers. Only in-frame clones appear in the TCRdb table, and some are missing; sequencing was by immunoSEQ multiplex PCR. Of approximately 100,000 clones listed, around 90% were seen once; the top ten hold around 0.3%. Here the sequenced sample was CD4+ or CD8+ T cells sorted from blood, taken in a trial of the OX40 agonist ivuxolimab. The receptors shown here come from an adult with an advanced solid tumor such as melanoma, head and neck, liver or kidney cancer.

The V gene is TRBV7-2, the J gene TRBJ1-6; TRBD1 might be the D (5 bases). V was cut by 1 base and J by 6 bases, with 13 bases left in between. The CDR3 loop spans 16 amino acids. Germline loops: CDR1 SGHTA, CDR2 FQGNSA. The CDR3 reads CASSLGGAHSNSPLHF. For the CDR3, the DNA is TGTGCCAGCAGCTTAGGAGGGGCGCATTCTAATTCACCCCTCCACTTT.

The V call is TRBV15, the J call TRBJ1-2, with a possible D match to TRBD1 (6 bases). Germline CDR1 and CDR2: LNHNV and YYDKDF (reference sequence). Trimming shortened V by 0 bases and J by 8 bases, and 10 bases separated the two germline ends. The CDR3 length is 13 residues. As DNA, the CDR3 is TGTGCCACCAGCAGAGATAGCAGGGGCGGCTACACCTTC. Amino acids: CATSRDSRGGYTF.